This T cell receptor beta chain was observed in a study of OX40 agonist ivuxolimab in advanced cancers. Study as a whole: A male proportion of about 84% was recorded, with mean age about 60 years and range about 20 to 79. Earlier treatment with anti-PD-1, anti-PD-L1 or anti-CTLA-4 was permitted, and about 40% had received some. Partial responses occurred in Three dose-escalation patients, one with hepatocellular carcinoma and two with cutaneous melanoma. Study-wide findings and caveats: Average numbers of expanded clones were greater in CD8+ T cells than in CD4+.

A word on this clone: Its antigen is undetermined.

This table comes from immunoSEQ multiplex PCR, and its TCRdb copy is limited to in-frame clones, with some not included. In the table there are about 110,000 clones, approximately 90% of which are singletons. Material: CD4+ or CD8+ T cells sorted from blood, obtained in a trial of the OX40 agonist ivuxolimab. The sequence came from an adult with an advanced solid tumor such as melanoma, head and neck, liver or kidney cancer.

CDR3 bases: TGCAGCGTTGATCGACAGGCTAACGGGGAGCTGTTTTTT. Translated: CSVDRQANGELFF. This chain links TRBV29-1 with TRBJ2-2, with D maybe TRBD1 (6 bases). The CDR3 consists of 13 residues. Germline V gene lookup returns CDR1 SQVTM and CDR2 ANQGSEA. V was shortened by 3 bases and J by 7 bases, with 12 bases between the two germline ends.